The 6 T cell receptor beta chains listed next were all sequenced from one sample in a study of CD8+ T cells in alopecia areata. As the sequencing template, cDNA was produced by extracting RNA and reverse transcribing it. Clones were sequenced by immunoSEQ multiplex PCR, and TCRdb holds only the in-frame ones, with some missing. The sample has some 180,000 clones, around 63% seen once. The sample consisted of CD4+ T cells sorted from blood, taken at week 0. Receptor source: a human donor with alopecia areata.

This sequence joins TRBV27 and TRBJ2-1; D is uncertain. V shed 6 bases and J shed 3 bases, with 3 bases lying between them. CDR3 length equals 11 residues. Germline V CDR1 and CDR2: MNHEY, SMNVEV (reference sequence). CDR3 sequence (DNA): TGTGCCAGCAGCAACTACAATGAGCAGTTCTTC. Translating gives CASSNYNEQFF.

This clone was observed a handful of times. This sequence joins TRBV12-5 and TRBJ2-3; D is unclear. The CDR3 loop spans 14 amino acids. Germline V gene sequence: CDR1 LGHNT, CDR2 FRNRAP. The V gene lost 6 bases and the J gene lost 2 bases, with 12 bases spanning the gap. CDR3 bases: TGTGCTAGTGGCCCGGCGGATTACACAGATACGCAGTATTTT. Translation gives CASGPADYTDTQYF. Variable domain in full (rest from reference TRBV12-5 and TRBJ2-3): DARVTQTPRHKVTEMGQEVTMRCQPILGHNTVFWYRQTMMQGLELLAYFRNRAPLDDSGMPKDRFSAEMPDATLATLKIQPSEPRDSAVYFCASGPADYTDTQYFGPGTRLTVL.

This clone was detected only a few times. Other DNA sequences within the sample encode an identical CDR3. This chain connects TRBV30 to TRBJ1-1; D remains unclear. This CDR3 region has 14 residues. With 3 bases removed from V and 0 bases from J, the gap between germline ends came to 11 bases. The V gene's germline CDR1 is GTSNPN and CDR2 SVGIG (reference sequence). In DNA, the CDR3 is TGTGCCTGGAGCGTTGGGCAGTTGAACACTGAAGCTTTCTTT. It codes for CAWSVGQLNTEAFF.

The V and J genes are TRBV27 and TRBJ2-6; D ambiguous. The CDR3 contains 14 residues. The V end was cut by 6 bases, the J end by 0 bases, with 6 bases between. Germline V gene sequence: CDR1 MNHEY, CDR2 SMNVEV (reference sequence). DNA for the CDR3: TGTGCCAGCAGAGTGGTCTCTGGGGCCAACGTCCTGACTTTC. Translation: CASRVVSGANVLTF.

Worth noting for this clone: Other DNA sequences of this sample code for an identical CDR3. The chain uses TRBV29-1 and TRBJ1-1; no reliable D call. In germline, CDR1 is SQVTM, CDR2 ANQGSEA. The CDR3 consists of 13 residues. Trimming took 4 bases from V and 0 from J, leaving 9 bases between them. CDR3 in DNA: TGCAGCGTTGTGAGAGGCATGAACACTGAAGCTTTCTTT. It translates to CSVVRGMNTEAFF.

The chain recombines TRBV7-9 with TRBJ1-2; D is perhaps TRBD1 (5 bases). The V end was cut by 0 bases, the J end by 6 bases, with 14 bases between. The CDR3 runs 15 residues. Germline V gene lookup returns CDR1 SEHNR and CDR2 FQNEAQ (reference sequence). In nucleotides, the CDR3 is TGTGCCAGCAGCTTAGCGCCAGGGTGGTTGAATGGCTACACCTTC. Protein sequence: CASSLAPGWLNGYTF.